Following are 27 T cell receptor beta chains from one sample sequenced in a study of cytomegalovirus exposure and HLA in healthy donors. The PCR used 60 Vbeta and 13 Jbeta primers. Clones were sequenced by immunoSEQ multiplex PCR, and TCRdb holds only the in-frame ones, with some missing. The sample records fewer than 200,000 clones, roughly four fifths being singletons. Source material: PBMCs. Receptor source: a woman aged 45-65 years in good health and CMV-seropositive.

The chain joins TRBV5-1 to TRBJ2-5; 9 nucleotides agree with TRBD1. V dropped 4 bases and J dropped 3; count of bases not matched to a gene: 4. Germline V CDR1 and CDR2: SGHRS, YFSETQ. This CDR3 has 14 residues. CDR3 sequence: CASSRRTGEETQYF. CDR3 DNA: TGCGCCAGCAGCAGACGGACAGGGGAAGAGACCCAGTACTTC.

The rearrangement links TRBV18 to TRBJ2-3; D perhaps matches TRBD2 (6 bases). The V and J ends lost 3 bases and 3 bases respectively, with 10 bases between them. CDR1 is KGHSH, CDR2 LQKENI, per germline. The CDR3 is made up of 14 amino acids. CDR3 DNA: TGTGCCAGCTCACCGGCGGGAATGACAGATACGCAGTATTTT. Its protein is CASSPAGMTDTQYF.

Here the CDR3 reads CASSYNQLAGYEQYF. The CDR3 region has the DNA TGTGCCAGCAGTTACAACCAACTAGCGGGGTACGAGCAGTACTTC. The genes are TRBV6-6 and TRBJ2-5, with 10 bases lining up with TRBD2. The DNA matches TRBJ2-7 better at its end, which makes the J call doubtful. The CDR3 extends over 15 amino acids. Germline CDR1 is MNHNY and CDR2 is SVGAGI (reference sequence).

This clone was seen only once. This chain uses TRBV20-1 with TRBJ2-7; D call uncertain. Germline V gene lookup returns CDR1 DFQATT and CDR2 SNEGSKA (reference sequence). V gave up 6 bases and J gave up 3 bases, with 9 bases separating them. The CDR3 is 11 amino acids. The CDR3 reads CSAQEDYEQYF. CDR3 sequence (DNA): TGCAGTGCGCAAGAGGACTACGAGCAGTACTTC.

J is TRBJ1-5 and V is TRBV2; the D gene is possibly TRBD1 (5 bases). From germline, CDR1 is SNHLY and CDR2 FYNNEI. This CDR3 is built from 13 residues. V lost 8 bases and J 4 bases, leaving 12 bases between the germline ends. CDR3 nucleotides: TGTGCCAGCCGGGGGGACGGTAATCAGCCCCAGCATTTT. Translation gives CASRGDGNQPQHF.

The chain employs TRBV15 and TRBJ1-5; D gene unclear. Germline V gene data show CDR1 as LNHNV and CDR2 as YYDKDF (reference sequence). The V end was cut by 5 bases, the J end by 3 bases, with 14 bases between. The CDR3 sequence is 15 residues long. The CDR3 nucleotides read TGTGCCACCAGCGCCCCGGGAGAGGTCAATCAGCCCCAGCATTTT. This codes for CATSAPGEVNQPQHF.

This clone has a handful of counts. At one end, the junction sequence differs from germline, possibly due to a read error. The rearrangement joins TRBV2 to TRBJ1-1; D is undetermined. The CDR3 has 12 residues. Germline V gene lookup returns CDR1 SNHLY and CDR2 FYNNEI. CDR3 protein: CASSESRRNGIF. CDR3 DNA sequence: TGTGCCAGCAGTGAAAGTAGGAGGAATGGAATCTTT.

CDR3 sequence: CASSEALTEWVYGYTF. The CDR3 DNA reads TGTGCCAGCAGTGAAGCGCTTACAGAGTGGGTCTATGGCTACACCTTC. This chain links TRBV6-1 with TRBJ1-2, with D hard to call. Trimming removed 0 bases at V and 4 bases at J, with 15 bases between. The CDR3 loop spans 16 amino acids. Germline CDR1 MNHNS, CDR2 SASEGT.

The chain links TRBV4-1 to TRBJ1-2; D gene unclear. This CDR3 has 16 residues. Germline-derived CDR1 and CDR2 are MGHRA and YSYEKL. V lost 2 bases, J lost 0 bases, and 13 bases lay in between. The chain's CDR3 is CASSQLPIVSNYGYTF. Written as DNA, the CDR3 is TGCGCCAGCAGCCAACTACCGATCGTATCTAACTATGGCTACACCTTC.

The DNA of the CDR3 is TGTGCCAGCAGCCCGGAGGGCGGTGAGTTGGGTGAGCAGTACTTC. Translation: CASSPEGGELGEQYF. The V and J genes are TRBV5-8 and TRBJ2-7; possibly TRBD2 for D (6 bases). This CDR3 has 15 amino acids. Germline V gene sequence: CDR1 SGHTS, CDR2 YDEGEE. The V end was cut by 4 bases, the J end by 7 bases, with 21 bases between.

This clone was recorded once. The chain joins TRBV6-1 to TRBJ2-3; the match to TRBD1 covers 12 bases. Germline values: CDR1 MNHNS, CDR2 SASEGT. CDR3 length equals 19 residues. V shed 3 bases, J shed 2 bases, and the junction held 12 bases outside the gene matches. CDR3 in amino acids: CASSDTGQGAGRFTDTQYF. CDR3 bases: TGTGCCAGCAGTGATACGGGACAGGGGGCTGGACGGTTCACAGATACGCAGTATTTT.

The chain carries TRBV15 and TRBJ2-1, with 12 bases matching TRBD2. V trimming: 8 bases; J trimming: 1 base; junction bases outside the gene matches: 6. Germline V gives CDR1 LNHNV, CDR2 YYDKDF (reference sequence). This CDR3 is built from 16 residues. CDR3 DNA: TGTGCCACCTTCGACGGACTAGCGGGGTCCTACAATGAGCAGTTCTTC. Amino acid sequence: CATFDGLAGSYNEQFF.

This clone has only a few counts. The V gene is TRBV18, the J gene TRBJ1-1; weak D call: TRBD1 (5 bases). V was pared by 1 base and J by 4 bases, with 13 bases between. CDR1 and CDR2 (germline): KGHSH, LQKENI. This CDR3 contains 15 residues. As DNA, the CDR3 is TGTGCCAGCTCACCACTATCTAAAGGGGTCACTGAAGCTTTCTTT. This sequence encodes CASSPLSKGVTEAFF.

The CDR3 protein is CASTNAAGGLLNEQFF. CDR3 DNA: TGTGCCAGCACCAACGCGGCGGGGGGGCTTCTCAATGAGCAGTTCTTC. V gene TRBV2 combines with J gene TRBJ2-1, with TRBD2 matching over 9 bases. CDR1 is SNHLY and CDR2 is FYNNEI in the germline V gene. The junction had 13 bases not matched to a gene; V was cut back by 7 bases and J by 6 bases. This CDR3 comprises 16 residues.

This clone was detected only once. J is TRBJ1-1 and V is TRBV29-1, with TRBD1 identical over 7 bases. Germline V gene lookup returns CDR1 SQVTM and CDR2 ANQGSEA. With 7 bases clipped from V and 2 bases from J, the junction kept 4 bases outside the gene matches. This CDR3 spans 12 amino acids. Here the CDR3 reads CSAGDRNTEAFF. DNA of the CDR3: TGCAGCGCTGGGGACAGAAACACTGAAGCTTTCTTT.

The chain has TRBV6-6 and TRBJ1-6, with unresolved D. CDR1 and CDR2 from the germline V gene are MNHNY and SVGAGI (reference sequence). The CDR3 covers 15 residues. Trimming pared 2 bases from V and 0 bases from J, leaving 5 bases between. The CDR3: CASSYRSSYNSPLHF. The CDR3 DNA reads TGTGCCAGCAGTTACCGGAGCTCCTATAATTCACCCCTCCACTTT.

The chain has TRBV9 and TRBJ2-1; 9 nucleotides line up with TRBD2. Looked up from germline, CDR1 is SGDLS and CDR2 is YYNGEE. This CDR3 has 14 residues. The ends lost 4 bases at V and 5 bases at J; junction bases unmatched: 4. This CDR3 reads CASSISGGNNEQFF. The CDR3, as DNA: TGTGCCAGCAGCATTAGCGGGGGCAACAATGAGCAGTTCTTC.

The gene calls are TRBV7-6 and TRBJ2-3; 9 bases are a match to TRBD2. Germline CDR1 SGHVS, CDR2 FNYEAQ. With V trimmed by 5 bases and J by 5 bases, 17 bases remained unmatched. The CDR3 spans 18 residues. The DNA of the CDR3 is TGTGCCAGCAGCAAGACAGTTCGTAGCGGGGGTTTTGGAGATACGCAGTATTTT. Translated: CASSKTVRSGGFGDTQYF.

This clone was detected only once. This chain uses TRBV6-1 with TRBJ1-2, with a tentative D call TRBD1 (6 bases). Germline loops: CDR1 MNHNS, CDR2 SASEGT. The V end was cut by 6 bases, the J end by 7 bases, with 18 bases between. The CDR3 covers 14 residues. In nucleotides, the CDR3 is TGTGCCAGCAGCCCCGGACAGACGATGCGTGGCTACACCTTC. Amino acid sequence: CASSPGQTMRGYTF.

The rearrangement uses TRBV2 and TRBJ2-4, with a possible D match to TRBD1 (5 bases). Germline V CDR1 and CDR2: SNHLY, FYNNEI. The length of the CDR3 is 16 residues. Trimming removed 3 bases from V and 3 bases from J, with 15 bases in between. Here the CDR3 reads CASSDRAPNGKNIQYF. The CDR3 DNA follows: TGTGCCAGCAGTGACAGGGCCCCTAACGGCAAAAACATTCAGTACTTC.

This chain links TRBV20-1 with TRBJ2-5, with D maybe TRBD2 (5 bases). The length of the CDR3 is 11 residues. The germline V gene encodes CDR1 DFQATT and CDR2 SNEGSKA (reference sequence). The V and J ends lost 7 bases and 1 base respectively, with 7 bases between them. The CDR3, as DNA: TGCAGTGGGGAGAGCCAAGAGACCCAGTACTTC. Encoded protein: CSGESQETQYF.

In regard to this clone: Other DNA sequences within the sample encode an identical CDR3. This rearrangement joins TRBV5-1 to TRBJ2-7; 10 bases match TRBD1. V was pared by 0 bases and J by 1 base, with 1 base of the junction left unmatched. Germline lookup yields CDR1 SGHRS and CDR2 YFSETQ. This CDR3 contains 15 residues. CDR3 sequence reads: CASSLEGQGSYEQYF. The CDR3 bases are TGCGCCAGCAGCTTGGAGGGACAGGGGTCCTACGAGCAGTACTTC.

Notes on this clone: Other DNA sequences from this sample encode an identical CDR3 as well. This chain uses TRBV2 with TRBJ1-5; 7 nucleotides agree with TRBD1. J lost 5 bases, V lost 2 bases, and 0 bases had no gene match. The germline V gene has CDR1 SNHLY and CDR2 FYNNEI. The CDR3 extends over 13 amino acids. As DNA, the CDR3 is TGTGCCAGCAGTGAACAGGGGGATCAGCCCCAGCATTTT. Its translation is CASSEQGDQPQHF.

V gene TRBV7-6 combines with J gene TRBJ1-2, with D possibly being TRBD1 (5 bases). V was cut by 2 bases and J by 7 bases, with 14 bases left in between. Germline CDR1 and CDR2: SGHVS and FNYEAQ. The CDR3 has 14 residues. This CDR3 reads CASSLTDKGRGYTF. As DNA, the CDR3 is TGTGCCAGCAGCTTAACAGACAAGGGGCGTGGCTACACCTTC.

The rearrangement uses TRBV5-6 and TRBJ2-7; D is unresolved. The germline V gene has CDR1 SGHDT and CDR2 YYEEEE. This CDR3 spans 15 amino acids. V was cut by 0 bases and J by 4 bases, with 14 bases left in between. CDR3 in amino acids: CASSLGHPTPYEQYF. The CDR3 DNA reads TGTGCCAGCAGCTTGGGACACCCGACACCTTACGAGCAGTACTTC.

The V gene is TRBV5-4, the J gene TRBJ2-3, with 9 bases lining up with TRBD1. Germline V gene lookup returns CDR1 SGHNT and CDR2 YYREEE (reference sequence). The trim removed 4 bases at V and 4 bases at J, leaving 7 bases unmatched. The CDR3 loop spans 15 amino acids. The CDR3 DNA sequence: TGTGCCAGCAGCCACCGGGACAGGGCGCCAGATACGCAGTATTTT. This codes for CASSHRDRAPDTQYF.

CDR3 coding DNA: TGTGCCAGCAGTTACAACAGGCTCATGAACACTGAAGCTTTCTTT. This encodes CASSYNRLMNTEAFF. V usage is TRBV6-5 and J usage is TRBJ1-1; perhaps TRBD1 as D (5 bases). Per the germline V gene, CDR1 is MNHEY and CDR2 is SVGAGI. With 2 bases removed from V and 0 bases from J, the gap between germline ends came to 10 bases. This CDR3 region has 15 residues.